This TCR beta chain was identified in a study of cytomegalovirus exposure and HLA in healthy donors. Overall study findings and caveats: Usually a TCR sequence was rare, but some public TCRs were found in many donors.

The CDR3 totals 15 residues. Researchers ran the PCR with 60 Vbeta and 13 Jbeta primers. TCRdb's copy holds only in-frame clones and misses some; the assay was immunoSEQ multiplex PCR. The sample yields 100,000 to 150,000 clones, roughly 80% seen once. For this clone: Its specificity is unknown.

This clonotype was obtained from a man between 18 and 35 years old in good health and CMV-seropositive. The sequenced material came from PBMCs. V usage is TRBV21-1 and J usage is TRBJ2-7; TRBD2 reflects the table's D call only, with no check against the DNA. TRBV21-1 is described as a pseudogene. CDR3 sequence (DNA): TGTGCCAGCAGCACTCCGGGACTAGCCATGTTCGAGCAGTACTTC. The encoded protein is CASSTPGLAMFEQYF.